These 31 T cell receptor beta chains came from one sample sequenced in a study of cytomegalovirus exposure and HLA in healthy donors. This table comes from immunoSEQ multiplex PCR, and its TCRdb copy is limited to in-frame clones, with some not included. Of about 250,000 clones listed, roughly 84% were seen once; the top ten hold more than 10%. Input material: PBMCs. The receptors were sampled from a man aged 18 to 30 in good health and CMV-seropositive.

The CDR3, as DNA: TGTGCCACCAGCAGCCAGGGTGAGTCCTACAATGAGCAGTTCTTC. Amino acid sequence: CATSSQGESYNEQFF. This chain uses TRBV15 with TRBJ2-1, with TRBD1 as a possible D gene (5 bases). The ends were cut back, 3 bases at V and 1 base at J, with 10 bases in the middle. The CDR3 length is 15 residues. CDR1 is LNHNV, CDR2 YYDKDF, per germline (reference sequence).

J is TRBJ1-1 and V is TRBV27, with a tentative D call TRBD1 (6 bases). This CDR3 comprises 15 residues. Between the trimmed V and J ends, which lost 6 bases and 1 base, there was a span of 15 bases. CDR1 and CDR2 from the germline V gene are MNHEY and SMNVEV (reference sequence). The CDR3 DNA reads as TGTGCCAGCAGGATGGGTCGGACAGCGAACACTGAAGCTTTCTTT. It translates to CASRMGRTANTEAFF.

This clone was counted once. V gene TRBV29-1 combines with J gene TRBJ2-5; D is unclear. This CDR3 has 13 residues. Germline assignment: CDR1 SQVTM and CDR2 ANQGSEA. V lost 4 bases, J lost 5 bases, and 14 bases lay in between. This CDR3 is CSVVLSTAETQYF. CDR3 in DNA: TGCAGCGTTGTACTATCCACCGCCGAGACCCAGTACTTC. Using reference TRBV29-1 and TRBJ2-5 for the parts outside the CDR3, the full variable domain is SAVISQKPSRDICQRGTSLTIQCQVDSQVTMMFWYRQQPGQSLTLIATANQGSEATYESGFVIDKFPISRPNLTFSTLTVSNMSPEDSSIYLCSVVLSTAETQYFGPGTRLLVL.

V gene TRBV28 combines with J gene TRBJ1-5; no definite D call. Trimming shortened V by 6 bases and J by 7 bases, and 10 bases separated the two germline ends. CDR1 and CDR2 from the germline V gene are MDHEN and SYDVKM. The CDR3 covers 12 residues. The DNA of the CDR3 is TGTGCCAGCAGGGGATTCAAGCAGCCCCAGCATTTT. Translating it yields CASRGFKQPQHF.

This chain uses TRBV19 with TRBJ1-1; TRBD1 is a possible D gene (5 bases). Per germline, CDR1 LNHDA and CDR2 SQIVND (reference sequence). The CDR3 totals 14 residues. V was shortened by 3 bases and J by 4 bases, with 12 bases between the two germline ends. The CDR3 sequence: CASSIGGLGTEAFF. The CDR3 nucleotides are TGTGCCAGTAGTATTGGGGGGTTGGGCACTGAAGCTTTCTTT.

The V call is TRBV18, the J call TRBJ1-1; a weak D match, TRBD1 (5 bases). Germline V gene sequence: CDR1 KGHSH, CDR2 LQKENI. V was pared by 3 bases and J by 4 bases, with 15 bases between. The CDR3 is 15 residues long. CDR3 DNA: TGTGCCAGCTCACCGAGGGGCAATGCCCCCACTGAAGCTTTCTTT. This sequence encodes CASSPRGNAPTEAFF.

The chain recombines TRBV25-1 with TRBJ2-1, with D possibly matching TRBD1 (6 bases). Trimming left V 10 bases short and J 0 bases short, with 10 bases between. Germline CDR1 reads MGHDK; CDR2 reads SYGVNS. This CDR3 is 13 amino acids long. This CDR3 is CATQGRSYNEQFF. In DNA form, the CDR3 reads TGTGCCACACAGGGTCGCTCCTACAATGAGCAGTTCTTC.

The chain carries TRBV2 and TRBJ1-2; D ambiguous. CDR1 and CDR2 (germline): SNHLY, FYNNEI. CDR3 size: 13 residues. Trimming took 5 bases from V and 7 from J, leaving 14 bases between them. The CDR3 sequence: CASSLYNSGGYTF. The CDR3 DNA follows: TGTGCCAGCAGTCTATACAATTCCGGTGGCTACACCTTC.

The CDR3 nucleotides read TGTGCCAGCAGCTTAGCGGGAAGCTCCTACGAGCAGTACTTC. Its translation is CASSLAGSSYEQYF. The genes are TRBV7-6 and TRBJ2-7; D gene ambiguous. Trimming stripped 0 bases from V and 0 bases from J, with 6 bases between. CDR3 length: 14 residues. Looked up from germline, CDR1 is SGHVS and CDR2 is FNYEAQ.

The CDR3 sequence: CASSLGDWSYNEQFF. The DNA for the CDR3 is TGCGCCAGCAGCTTGGGGGACTGGTCCTACAATGAGCAGTTCTTC. The chain is built from TRBV5-1 and TRBJ2-1; a possible D gene is TRBD2 (6 bases). CDR1 and CDR2 (germline): SGHRS, YFSETQ. The V and J ends lost 0 bases and 1 base respectively, with 8 bases between them. The CDR3 runs to 15 residues.

V usage is TRBV6-5 and J usage is TRBJ2-1, with D possibly being TRBD1 or TRBD2 (5 bases each). The CDR3 has 12 residues. Trimming cost V 9 bases and J 1 base, with 7 bases left between them. Germline assignment: CDR1 MNHEY and CDR2 SVGAGI. CDR3 DNA: TGTGCCAGTGGGACGTCCTACAATGAGCAGTTCTTC. Translated, it gives CASGTSYNEQFF.

This clone came up once. Additional DNA sequences in this sample encode the identical CDR3. V gene TRBV27 combines with J gene TRBJ2-1; TRBD2 matches at 12 bases. This CDR3 region has 15 residues. J lost 7 bases, V lost 0 bases, and 1 base had no gene match. CDR1 and CDR2 from the germline V gene are MNHEY and SMNVEV (reference sequence). CDR3 nucleotides: TGTGCCAGCAGTTTATCGGGGACTAGCGGGAATGAGCAGTTCTTC. Translation gives CASSLSGTSGNEQFF.

The genes are TRBV18 and TRBJ2-5; 8 bases are a match to TRBD2. Germline trimming cut 3 bases from V and 3 bases from J; bases unmatched to any gene: 9. Per the germline V gene, CDR1 is KGHSH and CDR2 is LQKENI. This CDR3 is built from 16 residues. CDR3 residues: CASSPLLGRAKETQYF. CDR3 bases: TGTGCCAGCTCACCCCTTCTCGGGAGGGCCAAAGAGACCCAGTACTTC.

The chain uses TRBV30 and TRBJ2-1; 10 bases line up with TRBD2. Germline lookup yields CDR1 GTSNPN and CDR2 SVGIG (reference sequence). The length of the CDR3 is 15 residues. After removal of 2 bases from V and 3 bases from J, the junction contained 4 bases not matched to a gene. The CDR3 DNA reads TGTGCCTGGAGTTTGCTAGCGGGAGACTACAATGAGCAGTTCTTC. Its protein is CAWSLLAGDYNEQFF.

This clone occurred many times. The chain uses TRBV7-3 and TRBJ2-2; possible D gene TRBD2, 5 bases. Germline loops: CDR1 SGHTA, CDR2 FQGTGA. V lost 1 base to trimming and J lost 5 bases, with 8 bases between them. CDR3 length equals 14 residues. CDR3 in amino acids: CASSLNRGTGELFF. The DNA for the CDR3 is TGTGCCAGCAGCTTAAATCGGGGAACCGGGGAGCTGTTTTTT.

The chain combines TRBV28 with TRBJ1-5; D is possibly TRBD1 (6 bases). V lost 5 bases and J 5 bases, leaving 16 bases between the germline ends. Per germline, CDR1 MDHEN and CDR2 SYDVKM. The CDR3 sequence is 15 residues long. CDR3 nucleotide sequence: TGTGCCAGCAGTCCTGCCGGGGGGCGAGATCAGCCCCAGCATTTT. This gives the protein CASSPAGGRDQPQHF.

The chain uses TRBV11-3 and TRBJ1-2, with a weak D call TRBD1 (5 bases). Trimming took 10 bases from V and 7 from J, leaving 13 bases between them. This CDR3 is built from 11 residues. From germline, CDR1 is SGHNT and CDR2 YENEEA. The CDR3 nucleotides read TGTGCCACCAAAGTAGGGGCTGGCTACACCTTC. Encoded protein: CATKVGAGYTF.

A word on this clone: Other DNA sequences in this sample translate to the same CDR3. The chain links TRBV19 to TRBJ2-7; a possible D gene is TRBD2 (5 bases). Trimming cost V 1 base and J 3 bases, with 7 bases left between them. Germline V gene data show CDR1 as LNHDA and CDR2 as SQIVND (reference sequence). This CDR3 has 13 residues. CDR3 sequence (DNA): TGTGCCAGTAGTATAGGAACTAGCTACGAGCAGTACTTC. Protein sequence: CASSIGTSYEQYF.

V and J are TRBV18 and TRBJ2-3, with 8 nucleotides matching TRBD2. Per germline, CDR1 KGHSH and CDR2 LQKENI. CDR3 length equals 15 residues. Trimming took 4 bases from V and 1 from J; bases not matched to a gene: 4. CDR3 in amino acids: CASSRQAGGTDTQYF. DNA for the CDR3: TGTGCCAGCTCACGACAAGCGGGAGGCACAGATACGCAGTATTTT. The full variable domain, with the rest looked up from reference TRBV18 and TRBJ2-3, is NAGVMQNPRHLVRRRGQEARLRCSPMKGHSHVYWYRQLPEEGLKFMVYLQKENIIDESGMPKERFSAEFPKEGPSILRIQQVVRGDSAAYFCASSRQAGGTDTQYFGPGTRLTVL.

This chain links TRBV27 with TRBJ2-6; 8 nucleotides line up with TRBD1. The trim removed 5 bases at V and 0 bases at J, leaving 9 bases unmatched. Germline CDR1 and CDR2: MNHEY and SMNVEV (reference sequence). The CDR3 extends over 18 amino acids. CDR3 in amino acids: CASSTGQGLGSGANVLTF. In DNA form, the CDR3 reads TGTGCCAGCAGTACAGGACAGGGTTTGGGCTCTGGGGCCAACGTCCTGACTTTC.

The V and J genes are TRBV10-1 and TRBJ1-2, with D tentatively TRBD1 (6 bases). The CDR3 length is 13 residues. The V gene lost 5 bases and the J gene lost 3 bases, with 10 bases spanning the gap. CDR1 is WNHNN and CDR2 is SYGVQD in the germline V gene (reference sequence). In DNA form, the CDR3 reads TGCGCCAGCAGTATAAACAGGGACTATGGCTACACCTTC. Its translation is CASSINRDYGYTF.

This clone was recorded a few times. The chain has TRBV15 and TRBJ1-1; no clear D gene. The V end lost 4 bases, the J end lost 1 base, and 4 bases lay between the germline ends. The CDR3 contains 12 residues. In germline, CDR1 is LNHNV, CDR2 YYDKDF (reference sequence). The CDR3 region has the DNA TGTGCCACCAGCAACAGGAACACTGAAGCTTTCTTT. This codes for CATSNRNTEAFF.

The chain carries TRBV5-1 and TRBJ1-1, with D uncertain. Germline CDR1 and CDR2: SGHRS and YFSETQ. V lost 6 bases and J 0 bases, leaving 12 bases between the germline ends. The CDR3 loop spans 14 amino acids. CDR3 sequence: CASTYGRVNTEAFF. CDR3 in DNA: TGCGCCAGCACCTACGGGAGGGTGAACACTGAAGCTTTCTTT.

This clone was found a few times. This chain connects TRBV4-2 to TRBJ2-7, with no clear D. Trimming left V 0 bases short and J 3 bases short, with 18 bases between. Germline CDR1 and CDR2: LGHNA and YNFKEQ. The CDR3 has 17 residues. CDR3 DNA: TGTGCCAGCAGCCAAGACCTTAAGGATATCAGACTCTACGAGCAGTACTTC. This sequence encodes CASSQDLKDIRLYEQYF.

CDR3 bases: TGCGCCAGCAGCTTGGGGCAGGCATCGGGGCAGCCCCAGCATTTT. Protein product: CASSLGQASGQPQHF. The V and J genes are TRBV5-1 and TRBJ1-5; D remains ambiguous. This CDR3 has 15 amino acids. From germline, CDR1 is SGHRS and CDR2 YFSETQ. Trimming cost V 0 bases and J 7 bases, with 14 bases left between them.

The chain combines TRBV9 with TRBJ2-3, with 8 bases identical to TRBD1. The germline gives CDR1 SGDLS, CDR2 YYNGEE. CDR3 size: 15 residues. The ends lost 3 bases at V and 3 bases at J; junction bases unmatched: 6. CDR3: CASSGQGIKTDTQYF. In DNA, the CDR3 is TGTGCCAGCAGCGGACAGGGGATCAAAACAGATACGCAGTATTTT.

This clone was seen just once. The chain links TRBV19 to TRBJ2-7; D is undetermined. The CDR3 is 15 amino acids. Germline loops: CDR1 LNHDA, CDR2 SQIVND (reference sequence). V was clipped by 0 bases and J by 0 bases, with 9 bases between them. As DNA, the CDR3 is TGTGCCAGTAGTATAGAATTGGGCAGCTCCTACGAGCAGTACTTC. Its protein is CASSIELGSSYEQYF.

V and J are TRBV25-1 and TRBJ2-7, with TRBD1 matching over 8 bases. Germline loops: CDR1 MGHDK, CDR2 SYGVNS. The CDR3 sequence is 14 residues long. The V gene end was trimmed by 3 bases and the J gene end by 2 bases; junction bases not matched to a gene: 3. The CDR3 protein is CASSEDRAPYEQYF. CDR3 nucleotides: TGTGCCAGCAGTGAGGACAGGGCCCCCTACGAGCAGTACTTC.

The rearrangement uses TRBV7-2 and TRBJ2-1; TRBD2 agrees at 12 bases. The CDR3 is made up of 15 amino acids. The V segment lost 5 bases and the J segment 4 bases; nucleotides outside the gene matches: 3. Germline V gene sequence: CDR1 SGHTA, CDR2 FQGNSA. The CDR3 sequence: CASSATSGSYNEQFF. The CDR3 DNA sequence: TGTGCCAGCAGCGCGACTAGCGGGAGTTACAATGAGCAGTTCTTC.

This chain uses TRBV5-1 with TRBJ2-1; a possible D gene is TRBD2 (5 bases). Germline assignment: CDR1 SGHRS and CDR2 YFSETQ. Trimming pared 0 bases from V and 9 bases from J, leaving 22 bases between. The CDR3 is 17 amino acids. For the CDR3, the DNA is TGCGCCAGCAGCTTGGCTCCTGGGAAAGGCGGGTCAGGTGAGCAGTTCTTC. Translation: CASSLAPGKGGSGEQFF.

The gene calls are TRBV7-2 and TRBJ1-1; D possibly corresponds to TRBD1 (6 bases). This CDR3 comprises 15 residues. Trimming took off 5 bases at V and 4 bases at J, with 17 bases between the two ends. Germline values: CDR1 SGHTA, CDR2 FQGNSA. The chain's CDR3 is CASSQTKGVGTEAFF. The CDR3 DNA reads as TGTGCCAGCAGCCAAACTAAGGGGGTTGGCACTGAAGCTTTCTTT.